These T cell receptor beta chains were read from a single sample in a study of shared clonotypes between healthy human individuals. Sequencing used immunoSEQ multiplex PCR; TCRdb keeps in-frame clones, though not all of them. The table lists roughly 2,500,000 clones, approximately 93% of them singletons. Material: naive CD4+ T cells from PBMCs. These receptors were obtained from a man aged 18 to 30 in good health. Some clones in this sample may be carry-over from other donors' samples. Both conserved end residues are part of each CDR3. The D gene is left open where the match is weak. For some rows the clone size is stated as once, few or many, or as a class when expanded; others skip it.

v_gene	d_gene	len	j_gene	abundance	CDR3aa	CDR3nt
TRBV28	TRBD2	17	TRBJ2-2	-	CASSLGAGGTNTGELFF	TGTGCCAGCAGTTTGGGGGCGGGAGGGACGAACACCGGGGAGCTGTTTTTT
TRBV5-1	TRBD2	15	TRBJ2-1	once	CASSAGVAAYNEQFF	TGCGCCAGCTCAGCGGGGGTGGCCGCATACAATGAGCAGTTCTTC
TRBV5-4	-	14	TRBJ1-4	few	CASSLGGANEKLFF	TGTGCCAGCAGCTTAGGAGGGGCTAATGAAAAACTGTTTTTT
TRBV6-5	-	15	TRBJ1-1	-	CASSYSVRVGTEAFF	TGTGCCAGCAGTTACTCGGTCAGGGTTGGAACTGAAGCTTTCTTT
TRBV5-1	-	14	TRBJ1-5	-	CASSSEGGNQPQHF	TGCGCCAGCAGTTCGGAGGGGGGCAATCAGCCCCAGCATTTT
TRBV5-1	-	15	TRBJ2-4	-	CASSRPDGAKNIQYF	TGCGCCAGCAGCCGGCCGGACGGAGCCAAAAACATTCAGTACTTC
TRBV28	TRBD1	17	TRBJ1-5	-	CASSFRGQSYSNQPQHF	TGTGCCAGCAGTTTCCGGGGACAGTCTTATAGCAATCAGCCCCAGCATTTT
TRBV7-2	-	14	TRBJ2-5	-	CASSAVSSLETQYF	TGTGCCAGCAGCGCAGTGTCCAGTTTAGAGACCCAGTACTTC
TRBV5-1	TRBD2	15	TRBJ2-1	-	CASSFNLAGDDEQFF	TGCGCCAGCAGCTTCAACCTAGCGGGAGATGATGAGCAGTTCTTC
TRBV5-1	TRBD1	15	TRBJ2-1	once	CASSYRQGAFNEQFF	TGCGCCAGCAGCTATAGACAGGGGGCTTTCAATGAGCAGTTCTTC
TRBV6-5	-	15	TRBJ2-1	-	CASLGIGSSYNEQFF	TGTGCCAGCCTTGGGATCGGGAGCTCCTACAATGAGCAGTTCTTC
TRBV7-8	-	14	TRBJ1-2	-	CASSPPDPNYGYTF	TGTGCCAGCAGCCCCCCTGACCCCAACTATGGCTACACCTTC
TRBV4-1	TRBD1	15	TRBJ1-2	-	CASSHPQGAHGGYTF	TGCGCCAGCAGCCACCCACAGGGGGCGCACGGTGGCTACACCTTC
TRBV7-3	-	14	TRBJ2-3	-	CASSLEGSADTQYF	TGTGCCAGCAGCTTAGAAGGGTCCGCAGATACGCAGTATTTT
TRBV19	-	14	TRBJ1-1	-	CASSIRGQNTEAFF	TGTGCCAGTAGTATTAGGGGTCAGAACACTGAAGCTTTCTTT
TRBV7-9	TRBD1	16	TRBJ2-5	-	CASSTTIKQGEETQYF	TGTGCCAGCAGCACGACTATAAAACAGGGGGAAGAGACCCAGTACTTC
TRBV9	-	16	TRBJ1-2	once	CASSVGKGTTNYGYTF	TGTGCCAGCAGCGTAGGGAAGGGGACCACTAACTATGGCTACACCTTC
TRBV5-8	-	12	TRBJ1-3	-	CASSLVGNTIYF	TGTGCCAGCAGCTTGGTGGGGAACACCATATATTTT
TRBV7-2	TRBD2	16	TRBJ2-3	-	CASSLGSSGGTDTQYF	TGTGCCAGCAGCTTAGGCTCTAGCGGGGGCACAGATACGCAGTATTTT
TRBV10-3	-	11	TRBJ1-1	-	CAIKGNTEAFF	TGTGCCATCAAAGGGAACACTGAAGCTTTCTTT
TRBV7-2	-	13	TRBJ1-1	-	CASSSGLSPEAFF	TGTGCCAGCAGCTCCGGACTAAGCCCTGAAGCTTTCTTT
TRBV30	-	14	TRBJ1-3	-	CAWSFGGLGNTIYF	TGTGCCTGGAGTTTCGGGGGGCTCGGAAACACCATATATTTT
TRBV9	-	15	TRBJ2-1	-	CASSPTSLLINEQFF	TGTGCCAGCAGCCCCACTAGCCTTCTCATCAATGAGCAGTTCTTC
TRBV7-9	TRBD2	16	TRBJ2-3	-	CASSLVLAGNTDTQYF	TGTGCCAGCAGCTTGGTACTAGCGGGAAACACAGATACGCAGTATTTT
TRBV5-4	TRBD2	16	TRBJ2-1	-	CASSKPGLAGENEQFF	TGTGCCAGCAGCAAACCCGGACTAGCGGGAGAAAATGAGCAGTTCTTC
TRBV28	TRBD1	12	TRBJ1-2	-	CASSTGTAGYTF	TGTGCCAGCAGTACCGGGACAGCAGGCTACACCTTC
TRBV5-1	TRBD2	14	TRBJ2-5	once	CASTRTSGVETQYF	TGCGCCAGCACGCGGACTAGCGGGGTGGAGACCCAGTACTTC
TRBV11-2	TRBD2	14	TRBJ2-7	-	CASSPRGGGNEQYF	TGTGCCAGCAGCCCTCGGGGGGGCGGGAACGAGCAGTACTTC
TRBV5-5	TRBD2	17	TRBJ2-7	-	CASSWGTSGRATYEQYF	TGTGCCAGCAGCTGGGGGACTAGCGGGAGGGCCACCTACGAGCAGTACTTC
TRBV27	-	17	TRBJ2-1	-	CASSGEPSGPLYNEQFF	TGTGCCAGCAGTGGAGAACCAAGCGGACCTCTCTACAATGAGCAGTTCTTC
TRBV5-6	TRBD2	14	TRBJ2-7	-	CASSLETSENEQYF	TGTGCCAGCAGCTTGGAGACTAGCGAGAACGAGCAGTACTTC
TRBV5-1	TRBD1	14	TRBJ1-2	-	CASSRDRGDYGYTF	TGCGCCAGCAGCCGCGACAGGGGGGACTATGGCTACACCTTC
TRBV7-9	TRBD1	15	TRBJ1-2	-	CASSFVDRPRGGYTF	TGTGCCAGCAGCTTTGTGGACAGGCCGAGGGGTGGCTACACCTTC
TRBV28	TRBD1	14	TRBJ1-1	-	CAISKGTGMFEAFF	TGTGCCATATCCAAGGGGACAGGGATGTTTGAAGCTTTCTTT
TRBV9	-	17	TRBJ1-1	-	CASSVVFGGSVNTEAFF	TGTGCCAGCAGCGTAGTCTTTGGGGGGAGCGTGAACACTGAAGCTTTCTTT
TRBV18	-	13	TRBJ1-1	-	CASSPFPGTEAFF	TGTGCCAGCTCACCCTTCCCCGGCACTGAAGCTTTCTTT
TRBV7-9	TRBD2	15	TRBJ2-3	-	CASSPTSGRTDTQYF	TGTGCCAGCAGCCCGACTAGCGGGAGGACAGATACGCAGTATTTT
TRBV7-9	-	14	TRBJ1-2	-	CASSTPRGNYGDTF	TGTGCCAGCAGTACGCCAAGGGGTAACTATGGCGACACCTTC
TRBV5-4	TRBD1	16	TRBJ2-7	-	CASSLGQGESAYEQYF	TGTGCCAGCAGCTTGGGACAGGGCGAATCGGCCTACGAGCAGTACTTC
TRBV29-1	TRBD1	15	TRBJ1-2	-	CSTHDRGRPNYGYTF	TGCAGCACCCATGACAGGGGGCGACCTAACTATGGCTACACCTTC
TRBV28	TRBD1	16	TRBJ1-2	-	CASSQGQGFPTNGYTF	TGTGCCAGCAGCCAGGGACAGGGATTCCCTACTAATGGCTACACCTTC
TRBV6-5	TRBD2	16	TRBJ2-1	-	CASSYSVLAGRNEQFF	TGTGCCAGCAGTTACTCTGTCCTAGCGGGAAGGAATGAGCAGTTCTTC
TRBV27	-	15	TRBJ2-2	-	CASSRRDLNTGELFF	TGTGCCAGCAGCCGGCGGGACTTGAACACCGGGGAGCTGTTTTTT
TRBV10-3	-	12	TRBJ2-5	-	CAIKSGEETQYF	TGTGCCATCAAATCGGGAGAAGAGACCCAGTACTTC
TRBV6-1	TRBD1	14	TRBJ1-2	-	CASSMPGTGNGYTF	TGTGCCAGCAGTATGCCCGGGACAGGGAATGGCTACACCTTC
TRBV5-1	TRBD1	13	TRBJ1-4	-	CASSPGQNEKLFF	TGCGCCAGCAGCCCGGGACAGAATGAAAAACTGTTTTTT
TRBV5-1	-	15	TRBJ2-1	-	CASSLDGQDHNEQFF	TGCGCCAGCAGCTTGGATGGGCAAGACCACAATGAGCAGTTCTTC
TRBV6-5	TRBD1	13	TRBJ1-6	-	CASSDRGNSPLHF	TGTGCCAGCAGTGACAGGGGAAATTCACCCCTCCACTTT
TRBV29-1	-	14	TRBJ2-4	-	CSVVRAGAKNIQYF	TGCAGCGTAGTCAGGGCGGGGGCCAAAAACATTCAGTACTTC
TRBV5-4	TRBD2	16	TRBJ2-5	-	CASSTPSGRDQETQYF	TGTGCCAGCAGCACTCCTAGCGGGAGGGACCAAGAGACCCAGTACTTC
TRBV4-3	TRBD2	16	TRBJ2-5	-	CASSQDAGGRGETQYF	TGCGCCAGCAGCCAAGATGCGGGCGGGAGGGGAGAGACCCAGTACTTC
TRBV29-1	-	14	TRBJ1-1	-	CSVERHLQNTEAFF	TGCAGCGTTGAACGACACCTCCAGAACACTGAAGCTTTCTTT
TRBV5-6	-	16	TRBJ1-3	-	CASSLGAGSSGNTIYF	TGTGCCAGCAGCTTGGGGGCAGGGAGCTCTGGAAACACCATATATTTT
TRBV6-6	-	14	TRBJ2-1	-	CASRPGARGHEQFF	TGTGCCAGCAGGCCCGGGGCCCGCGGTCATGAGCAGTTCTTC
TRBV5-1	TRBD2	16	TRBJ2-7	-	CASSLGLAGQTYEQYF	TGCGCCAGCAGCTTGGGTCTAGCGGGGCAAACCTACGAGCAGTACTTC